This TCR beta chain was identified during a study of long-term antiretroviral therapy in people with HIV. Study-level findings and limits: Pre-ART clonal expansions dominated every time point's repertoire. Repertoires from HIV showed CDR3 length ranges narrower than those of controls.

Between the trimmed V and J ends, which lost 3 bases and 6 bases, there was a span of 10 bases. This CDR3 is built from 12 residues. CDR1 SGHDT and CDR2 YYEEEE come from the germline V gene. Notes on this clone: Its cognate antigen is unknown.

It was version v3.0 of the immunoSEQ assay that was run at survey level. The method was immunoSEQ multiplex PCR; TCRdb's version includes in-frame clones alone and lacks a portion of them. Of approximately 25,000 clones in the sample, over 75% are singletons; the top ten hold roughly 9%. This chain links TRBV5-6 with TRBJ2-7; no reliable D call. The sample in question was unsorted PBMCs, obtained 4.8 to 5 years after starting antiretroviral therapy. The receptor was isolated from a man between 35 and 55 years old with HIV. The CDR3 is CASSSHQSEQYF. In DNA form, the CDR3 reads TGTGCCAGCAGCTCACACCAGTCCGAGCAGTACTTC.